At least ten counts were recorded for the clone carrying this T cell receptor (beta chain). The antigen remains undetermined. The CDR3 runs to 12 residues. V lost 4 bases and J lost 5, with 8 bases in between. This record comes from a study of CD8 T cells in ankylosing spondylitis. Study-level findings and limits: It appeared that ankylosing spondylitis blood was characterized by a TCR beta motif of seven or eight highly homologous variants. The study looked at matched synovial fluid samples from ankylosing spondylitis patients. Disease-linked clones were reported to be significantly enriched there.

The authors made TCR beta libraries by quantitative 5'-RACE with molecular barcodes. One entry per CDR3 protein, called by TCRdb with MiXCR from the 5' RACE reads. Here the sample spans a few hundred thousand distinct CDR3 sequences, about a sixth being singletons. Sequences were obtained from blood, either unsorted or a sorted T cell fraction (not recorded which). The V call is TRBV12-3 or TRBV12-4, the J call TRBJ1-2; D not certain. This TCR came from a male donor with ankylosing spondylitis or in good health (not recorded which). The CDR3 DNA reads as TGTGCCAGCAGTTACTGGGAGTATGGCTACACCTTC. As protein: CASSYWEYGYTF.